The table lists the clone carrying this T cell receptor beta chain with a count of one. What it binds is not known. This record comes from a study of T cells in Graves' hyperthyroidism and ophthalmopathy. Study-wide results and limits: It was a median 6.5 months before onset that the model predicted ophthalmopathy. Ophthalmopathy was separated from stable hyperthyroidism by a 13 V-J model. Most thyroid clonotypes expanded above 0.001 were also detected in blood.

Per the germline V gene, CDR1 is DFQATT and CDR2 is SNEGSKA (reference sequence). The CDR3 is 14 amino acids. V dropped 0 bases and J dropped 2; count of bases not matched to a gene: 3. The investigators amplified TCR beta CDR3 regions from RNA transcripts. During a first-round RT-PCR of the TCR CDR3, the HTBI primer set was used. One entry per CDR3 protein, called by TCRdb with MiXCR from the multiplex PCR reads. The data hold 550,000 to 700,000 distinct CDR3 sequences, with around 42% observed a single time. This sequence was found in an adult woman with Graves' disease, either hyperthyroidism or ophthalmopathy (not recorded which). This chain connects TRBV20-1 to TRBJ1-1, with 7 positions matching TRBD1. Sequenced: peripheral blood or thyroid tissue (not recorded which). Written as DNA, the CDR3 is TGCAGTGCTAGAGAAGGGGGCGGAAACACTGAAGCTTTCTTT. It translates to CSAREGGGNTEAFF.